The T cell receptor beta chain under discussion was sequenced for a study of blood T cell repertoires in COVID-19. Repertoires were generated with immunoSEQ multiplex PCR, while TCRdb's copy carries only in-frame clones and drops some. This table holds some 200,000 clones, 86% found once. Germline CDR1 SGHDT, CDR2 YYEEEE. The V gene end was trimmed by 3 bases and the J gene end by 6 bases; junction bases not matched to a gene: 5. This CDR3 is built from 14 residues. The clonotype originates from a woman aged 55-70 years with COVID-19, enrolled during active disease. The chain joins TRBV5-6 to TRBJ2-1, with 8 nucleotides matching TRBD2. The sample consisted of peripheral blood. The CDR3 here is CASSSLAGTNEQFF. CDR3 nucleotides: TGTGCCAGCAGCTCCTTAGCGGGAACCAATGAGCAGTTCTTC.